The present T cell receptor (beta chain) was sequenced within a study of identical twins' blood T cells. TCRdb re-analysed the 5' RACE reads in MiXCR, keeping a single row per CDR3 protein. Here the sample spans roughly 340,000 distinct CDR3 sequences, roughly 30% being singletons. The CDR3 consists of 15 residues. In germline, CDR1 is ENHRY, CDR2 SYGVKD. The V segment lost 8 bases and the J segment 3 bases; nucleotides outside the gene matches: 9. This TCR was sampled from a woman aged 18 to 55 in good health. Sequenced input: PBMCs. The chain couples TRBV10-3 to TRBJ2-3, with 9 bases fitting TRBD2. CDR3: CAIGATSGLTDTQYF. For the CDR3, the DNA is TGTGCCATCGGGGCGACTAGCGGCCTGACAGATACGCAGTATTTT.